This TCR beta chain was sequenced for a study of blood T cells in healthy people across ages. Study conclusions and caveats: Whereas aged donors had fewer naive CD4+ cells, long-lived donors had more of them and higher diversity.

Details on this clonotype: The antigen is not known.

Per the germline V gene, CDR1 is LGHDT and CDR2 is YNNKEL (reference sequence). V lost 1 base to trimming and J lost 4 bases, with 11 bases between them. The CDR3 is made up of 14 amino acids. It was with a sample-barcoded 5' primer and a J-beta primer mix that a second PCR of about 6 to 11 cycles was run. Each cDNA molecule was tagged by a template-switch adaptor with 12 random nucleotides. Each CDR3 protein gets one entry after TCRdb re-called the 5' RACE reads with MiXCR. Of around 1,600,000 distinct CDR3 sequences listed, roughly two fifths were seen once; the top ten hold about 4.1%. The sequencing input was blood. This TCR came from a woman between 18 and 29 years old in good health. The rearrangement uses TRBV3-1 and TRBJ2-7; D gene ambiguous. CDR3 residues: CASSQGSVTYEQYF. The CDR3 DNA follows: TGTGCCAGCAGCCAAGGCTCGGTGACGTACGAGCAGTACTTC.